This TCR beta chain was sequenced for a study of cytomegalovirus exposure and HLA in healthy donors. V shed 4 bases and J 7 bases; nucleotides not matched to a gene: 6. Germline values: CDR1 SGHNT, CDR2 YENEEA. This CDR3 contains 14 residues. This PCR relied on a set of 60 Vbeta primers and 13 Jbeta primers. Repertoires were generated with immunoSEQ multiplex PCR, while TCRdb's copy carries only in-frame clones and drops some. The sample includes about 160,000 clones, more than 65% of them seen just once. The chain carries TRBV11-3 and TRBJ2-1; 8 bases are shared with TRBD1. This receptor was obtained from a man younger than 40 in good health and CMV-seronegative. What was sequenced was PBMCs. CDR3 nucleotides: TGTGCCAGCAGCTCGACGGACAGGGTGAATGAGCAGTTCTTC. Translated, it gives CASSSTDRVNEQFF.